The 6 T cell receptor beta chains below were found in one sample sequenced in a study of T cells in Graves' hyperthyroidism and ophthalmopathy. The CDR3 regions of TCR beta were amplified from RNA transcripts. The TCR CDR3 was amplified in a first-round RT-PCR using the HTBI primer set. TCRdb independently ran MiXCR on the multiplex PCR reads; one entry per CDR3 protein. This sample has some 460,000 distinct CDR3 sequences, with roughly 14% found just once. Sequencing was done on a sample of blood. The origin of the receptors is a woman between 18 and 29 years old with Graves' hyperthyroidism.

This clonotype was recorded at least ten times. The CDR3 protein is CASSVGGGETEAFF. The CDR3 bases are TGTGCCAGCAGCGTTGGGGGGGGCGAGACTGAAGCTTTCTTT. The rearrangement joins TRBV9 to TRBJ1-1, with a tentative D call TRBD1 (6 bases). Germline V gene sequence: CDR1 SGDLS, CDR2 YYNGEE. V was clipped by 2 bases and J by 5 bases, with 13 bases between them. This CDR3 has 14 residues.

This clonotype was seen many times. This rearrangement joins TRBV4-1 to TRBJ2-2; 8 bases match TRBD2. With 1 base clipped from V and 6 bases from J, the junction kept 7 bases outside the gene matches. Germline V gene data show CDR1 as MGHRA and CDR2 as YSYEKL. The CDR3 covers 16 residues. The CDR3 DNA follows: TGCGCCAGCAGCCAAGTCCAGCGGGAGACAGCCGGGGAGCTGTTTTTT. Amino acid sequence: CASSQVQRETAGELFF.

This clonotype was observed many times. The chain combines TRBV10-3 with TRBJ2-7; D is undetermined. Germline V lookup: CDR1 ENHRY, CDR2 SYGVKD. V gave up 10 bases and J gave up 0 bases, with 13 bases separating them. This CDR3 has 13 residues. CDR3 bases: TGTGCCACCAAGGGCAGGAGCTCCTACGAGCAGTACTTC. This codes for CATKGRSSYEQYF.

Many counts were recorded for this clonotype. V is TRBV7-8 and J is TRBJ2-5; D may be TRBD1 or TRBD2 (5 bases each). The germline CDR1 and CDR2 sequences are SGHVS and FQNEAQ. The CDR3 loop spans 15 amino acids. Trimming took off 6 bases at V and 1 base at J, with 15 bases between the two ends. This chain's CDR3 is CASRPIGTPQETQYF. CDR3 coding DNA: TGTGCCAGCAGACCTATCGGGACCCCCCAAGAGACCCAGTACTTC. The variable domain in full, completed from reference TRBV7-8 and TRBJ2-5, reads GAGVSQSPRYKVAKRGQDVALRCDPISGHVSLFWYQQALGQGPEFLTYFQNEAQLDKSGLPSDRFFAERPEGSVSTLKIQRTQQEDSAVYLCASRPIGTPQETQYFGPGTRLLVL.

This chain links TRBV6-1 with TRBJ2-1; possible D gene TRBD1, 5 bases. In germline, CDR1 is MNHNS, CDR2 SASEGT. The V and J ends lost 6 bases and 10 bases respectively, with 16 bases between them. This CDR3 is 13 amino acids long. CDR3 nucleotides: TGTGCCAGCAGCCCCAGGCGCAGGGTAGAGCAGTTCTTC. Translating it yields CASSPRRRVEQFF.

This clonotype was seen many times. The chain recombines TRBV20-1 with TRBJ2-7; 11 positions match TRBD2. The V segment lost 6 bases and the J segment 9 bases; nucleotides outside the gene matches: 7. This CDR3 is 12 amino acids long. Per the germline V gene, CDR1 is DFQATT and CDR2 is SNEGSKA (reference sequence). CDR3 sequence reads: CSAALAGAGQYF. The DNA of the CDR3 is TGCAGTGCCGCACTAGCGGGGGCCGGGCAGTACTTC.